The TCR beta chain described here comes from a study of T cells after yellow fever vaccination. Whole-study findings and limits: The secondary response showed a weaker magnitude and a faster peak, day 5 versus 15.

This clonotype appeared many times. Its antigen is undetermined. Making TCR cDNA involved 5'RACE template switching, which added UMIs and a universal primer site. TCRdb fed the 5' RACE reads into MiXCR, producing one record per CDR3 protein. The sample has 500,000 to 650,000 distinct CDR3 sequences, approximately 12% seen once. Trimming removed 5 bases at V and 4 bases at J, with 11 bases between. Germline CDR1 SGHAT, CDR2 FQNNGV. CDR3 length: 13 residues. V is TRBV11-2 and J is TRBJ1-1; D may be TRBD1 (5 bases). This specimen was PBMCs, taken on the day of the yellow fever booster vaccination. This clonotype originated in a man aged 30 to 39 who received the YFV17D yellow fever vaccine. CDR3 amino acids: CASSPRGRTEAFF. The CDR3 DNA sequence: TGTGCCAGCAGCCCGAGGGGTCGCACTGAAGCTTTCTTT.